These 29 T cell receptor beta chains were sequenced from one sample in a study of cytomegalovirus exposure and HLA in healthy donors. The PCR was carried out with 60 Vbeta primers and 13 Jbeta primers. Libraries were prepared by immunoSEQ multiplex PCR; TCRdb keeps only in-frame clonotypes and omits some of them. The sample has under 200,000 clones, roughly 70% seen once. What was sequenced was PBMCs. These receptor sequences come from a young woman in good health and CMV-seropositive.

In nucleotides, the CDR3 is TGTGCCAGCAGCCATCCGACTAGCGGGGGTCATGAGCAGTTCTTC. It codes for CASSHPTSGGHEQFF. The genes are TRBV4-2 and TRBJ2-1; 12 bases fit TRBD2. The germline V gene has CDR1 LGHNA and CDR2 YNFKEQ. V lost 3 bases and J lost 8; bases outside the gene matches: 5. The CDR3 runs 15 residues.

The chain recombines TRBV18 with TRBJ2-7; D is perhaps TRBD1 (6 bases). The V gene's germline CDR1 is KGHSH and CDR2 LQKENI. The CDR3 covers 16 residues. The germline V and J ends were trimmed by 4 bases and 1 base, with 17 bases remaining between them. CDR3 coding DNA: TGTGCCAGCTCACTAACGGTGGGACACCAGTCCTACGAGCAGTACTTC. It is translated as CASSLTVGHQSYEQYF.

The CDR3 is CAISERASGGTDTQYF. Written as DNA, the CDR3 is TGTGCCATCAGTGAAAGGGCTAGCGGGGGCACAGATACGCAGTATTTT. The chain recombines TRBV10-3 with TRBJ2-3, with TRBD2 matching over 9 bases. Germline lookup yields CDR1 ENHRY and CDR2 SYGVKD. Germline trimming cut 3 bases from V and 1 base from J; bases unmatched to any gene: 5. The CDR3 covers 16 residues.

The chain is built from TRBV7-9 and TRBJ2-7, with D possibly being TRBD1 (5 bases). Germline CDR1 reads SEHNR; CDR2 reads FQNEAQ (reference sequence). Trimming left V 0 bases short and J 5 bases short, with 11 bases between. The CDR3 is made up of 14 amino acids. The CDR3 coding sequence is TGTGCCAGCAGCTTAGCAGGGGTGGGTGACGAGCAGTACTTC. This sequence encodes CASSLAGVGDEQYF.

CDR3 nucleotides: TGTGCCAGCAGTTCGTCGGGACAGGGGGCGGCAGATACGCAGTATTTT. Translated: CASSSSGQGAADTQYF. This chain connects TRBV27 to TRBJ2-3, with 12 bases identical to TRBD1. Per germline, CDR1 MNHEY and CDR2 SMNVEV (reference sequence). The CDR3 is made up of 16 amino acids. The V and J ends lost 4 bases and 4 bases, in that order; junction bases with no gene match: 6.

V usage is TRBV7-6 and J usage is TRBJ1-2; tentative D call: TRBD1 (6 bases). This CDR3 contains 14 residues. V gave up 2 bases and J gave up 4 bases, with 11 bases separating them. The germline V gene has CDR1 SGHVS and CDR2 FNYEAQ. For the CDR3, the DNA is TGTGCCAGCAGCTTACACAGGGTCGGCTATGGCTACACCTTC. This gives the protein CASSLHRVGYGYTF.

This clone was counted only a few times. The chain uses TRBV4-3 and TRBJ2-1, with 16 bases that match TRBD2. This CDR3 contains 17 residues. In germline, CDR1 is LGHNA, CDR2 YSLEER. The J segment lost 4 bases and the V segment lost 5 bases, leaving 5 bases of the junction unmatched. CDR3 sequence: CASSEGLAGGLYNEQFF. CDR3 nucleotides: TGCGCCAGCAGCGAGGGACTAGCGGGGGGGTTGTACAATGAGCAGTTCTTC.

This clone was picked up one time. The rearrangement joins TRBV5-1 to TRBJ2-2; possibly TRBD2 for D (5 bases). Germline V gene data show CDR1 as SGHRS and CDR2 as YFSETQ. This CDR3 has 16 residues. The ends were cut back, 0 bases at V and 0 bases at J, with 9 bases in the middle. The CDR3 protein is CASSLAGIANTGELFF. The CDR3 DNA is TGCGCCAGCAGCTTGGCGGGGATCGCGAACACCGGGGAGCTGTTTTTT.

The chain carries TRBV5-4 and TRBJ2-5; possible D gene TRBD1, 6 bases. Germline-derived CDR1 and CDR2 are SGHNT and YYREEE (reference sequence). The CDR3 runs to 14 residues. V gave up 6 bases and J gave up 2 bases, with 14 bases separating them. The CDR3 sequence: CASMIIGGQETQYF. DNA for the CDR3: TGTGCCAGCATGATCATAGGGGGACAAGAGACCCAGTACTTC.

This clone turned up a few times. This sequence joins TRBV7-9 and TRBJ1-3, with D maybe TRBD1 (5 bases). Trimming cost V 4 bases and J 4 bases, with 14 bases left between them. The CDR3 runs to 15 residues. Per germline, CDR1 SEHNR and CDR2 FQNEAQ (reference sequence). The CDR3 region is CASSYGASAGNTIYF. The CDR3 DNA reads as TGTGCCAGCAGCTATGGGGCCTCGGCAGGAAACACCATATATTTT. Drawing the rest from reference TRBV7-9 and TRBJ1-3, the complete variable domain is DTGVSQNPRHKITKRGQNVTFRCDPISEHNRLYWYRQTLGQGPEFLTYFQNEAQLEKSRLLSDRFSAERPKGSFSTLEIQRTEQGDSAMYLCASSYGASAGNTIYFGEGSWLTVV.

The genes are TRBV7-8 and TRBJ2-1; 10 nucleotides agree with TRBD2. V shed 4 bases, J shed 13 bases, and the junction held 10 bases outside the gene matches. The germline gives CDR1 SGHVS, CDR2 FQNEAQ. The CDR3 extends over 14 amino acids. The CDR3 DNA sequence: TGTGCCAGCAGCTCCCCCCTAGCGGGGGAGGGACAGTTCTTC. As protein: CASSSPLAGEGQFF.

This sequence joins TRBV29-1 and TRBJ2-1, with 11 bases matching TRBD1. J was trimmed by 6 bases and V by 0 bases; bases with no gene match: 1. Germline loops: CDR1 SQVTM, CDR2 ANQGSEA. The CDR3 is made up of 14 amino acids. CDR3 in amino acids: CSVEEGTGGNEQFF. CDR3 nucleotide sequence: TGCAGCGTTGAAGAGGGGACAGGGGGCAATGAGCAGTTCTTC.

V and J are TRBV25-1 and TRBJ1-2; D not resolved. The CDR3 runs 13 residues. Trimming left V 5 bases short and J 8 bases short, with 15 bases between. Germline values: CDR1 MGHDK, CDR2 SYGVNS. CDR3 region: CASSKITAEGYTF. CDR3 coding DNA: TGTGCCAGCAGTAAAATTACAGCGGAAGGCTACACCTTC.

The genes are TRBV7-2 and TRBJ1-2; perhaps TRBD1 as D (5 bases). With 4 bases removed from V and 7 bases from J, the gap between germline ends came to 7 bases. This CDR3 has 11 amino acids. Per germline, CDR1 SGHTA and CDR2 FQGNSA. CDR3 coding DNA: TGTGCCAGCAGCTCAGGGTTTGGCTACACCTTC. This translates into CASSSGFGYTF.

The chain carries TRBV2 and TRBJ1-5; D may be TRBD1 (5 bases). Germline lookup yields CDR1 SNHLY and CDR2 FYNNEI. V lost 7 bases and J lost 2, with 15 bases in between. CDR3 length: 15 residues. CDR3 residues: CASKADSWGNQPQHF. CDR3 DNA: TGTGCCAGCAAAGCCGACAGTTGGGGCAATCAGCCCCAGCATTTT.

V is TRBV7-2 and J is TRBJ2-2; D call uncertain. Germline V gene lookup returns CDR1 SGHTA and CDR2 FQGNSA. V shed 1 base and J shed 4 bases, with 10 bases lying between them. The CDR3 contains 15 residues. As DNA, the CDR3 is TGTGCCAGCAGCTTAGTCTTCAGTGGCACCGGGGAGCTGTTTTTT. It translates to CASSLVFSGTGELFF.

A few counts support this clone. The CDR3 sequence: CASSPRTGFTDTQYF. In DNA form, the CDR3 reads TGCGCCAGCAGCCCGAGGACAGGGTTCACAGATACGCAGTATTTT. The chain has TRBV4-1 and TRBJ2-3; 8 bases are shared with TRBD1. CDR3 length: 15 amino acids. CDR1 and CDR2 (germline): MGHRA, YSYEKL. After removal of 4 bases from V and 2 bases from J, the junction contained 5 bases not matched to a gene.

This chain links TRBV5-1 with TRBJ1-1; D is ambiguous. CDR1 and CDR2 (germline): SGHRS, YFSETQ. The CDR3 covers 13 residues. Trimming stripped 0 bases from V and 3 bases from J, with 6 bases between. CDR3 sequence reads: CASSLGRDTEAFF. The DNA for the CDR3 is TGCGCCAGCAGCTTGGGCCGGGACACTGAAGCTTTCTTT.

By proportion, this clone is medium-sized (0.01 to 0.1%). The chain uses TRBV5-6 and TRBJ1-5; 9 bases match TRBD1. With 4 bases clipped from V and 7 bases from J, the junction kept 9 bases outside the gene matches. This CDR3 is built from 15 residues. Germline V gene sequence: CDR1 SGHDT, CDR2 YYEEEE. The CDR3 loop is CASSGTGGGEQPQHF. In DNA, the CDR3 is TGTGCCAGCAGCGGCACAGGGGGCGGAGAACAGCCCCAGCATTTT.

The chain recombines TRBV5-1 with TRBJ1-6, with TRBD1 matching 7 bases. J gave up 7 bases and V 0 bases, and 10 bases lay outside the gene matches. The length of the CDR3 is 17 residues. Looked up from germline, CDR1 is SGHRS and CDR2 is YFSETQ. CDR3 coding DNA: TGCGCCAGCAGCTTGGTCGGTCGGGACAGCGGGAATTCACCCCTCCACTTT. Its protein is CASSLVGRDSGNSPLHF.

The V call is TRBV6-4, the J call TRBJ1-1; TRBD1 matches 7 bases. The CDR3 extends over 14 amino acids. Germline V CDR1 and CDR2: MRHNA, SNTAGT. The V and J ends lost 3 bases and 1 base, in that order; junction bases with no gene match: 2. The CDR3 spells CASSENRGNTEAFF. The CDR3 DNA follows: TGTGCCAGCAGTGAAAACAGGGGGAACACTGAAGCTTTCTTT.

This clone was detected once. CDR3 sequence: CASSPNSQGHQPQHF. The CDR3 DNA reads as TGCGCCAGCAGCCCAAATAGCCAGGGGCATCAGCCCCAGCATTTT. The chain links TRBV4-1 to TRBJ1-5; a weak D match, TRBD1 (6 bases). CDR1 and CDR2 (germline): MGHRA, YSYEKL. This CDR3 contains 15 residues. Trimming stripped 4 bases from V and 5 bases from J, with 15 bases between.

In the case of this clone: The identical CDR3 is also encoded by other nucleotide sequences in the sample. CDR3 protein: CASSLELAVGTYNEQFF. CDR3 nucleotides: TGCGCCAGCAGCTTGGAGTTAGCGGTTGGTACCTACAATGAGCAGTTCTTC. This chain joins TRBV5-1 and TRBJ2-1, with a weak D call TRBD2 (6 bases). Per germline, CDR1 SGHRS and CDR2 YFSETQ. This CDR3 comprises 17 residues. V dropped 0 bases and J dropped 2 bases, with 15 bases sitting between them.

The V and J genes are TRBV7-2 and TRBJ1-6; possible D gene TRBD1, 5 bases. Germline V gene sequence: CDR1 SGHTA, CDR2 FQGNSA. With 2 bases removed from V and 10 bases from J, the gap between germline ends came to 15 bases. This CDR3 region has 15 residues. The chain's CDR3 is CASSLKAPKGSPLHF. CDR3 bases: TGTGCCAGCAGCTTAAAAGCCCCCAAGGGGTCACCCCTCCACTTT.

The sample holds a few counts of this clone. This sequence joins TRBV5-1 and TRBJ1-1; 11 bases map to TRBD1. Germline assignment: CDR1 SGHRS and CDR2 YFSETQ. This CDR3 has 13 amino acids. Trimming took 3 bases from V and 7 from J; bases not matched to a gene: 2. The CDR3 region is CASSSGTGGEAFF. CDR3 nucleotide sequence: TGCGCCAGCAGCTCCGGGACAGGGGGTGAAGCTTTCTTT.

The CDR3 coding sequence is TGCGCCAGCAGCCACGGACAGGGGTATTCACATGAGCAGTTCTTC. Translation gives CASSHGQGYSHEQFF. This sequence joins TRBV4-3 and TRBJ2-1; 9 bases fit TRBD1. Trimming removed 3 bases from V and 8 bases from J; junction bases left unmatched: 8. CDR1 LGHNA and CDR2 YSLEER come from the germline V gene. The CDR3 runs to 15 residues.

This chain joins TRBV2 and TRBJ1-3; possible D gene TRBD1, 5 bases. The germline gives CDR1 SNHLY, CDR2 FYNNEI. The CDR3 is 13 amino acids. With 7 bases removed from V and 2 bases from J, the gap between germline ends came to 9 bases. The CDR3 sequence: CASKGVAGNTIYF. The CDR3 nucleotides are TGTGCCAGCAAAGGGGTGGCTGGAAACACCATATATTTT. The full variable domain, completed using reference TRBV2 and TRBJ1-3, is EPEVTQTPSHQVTQMGQEVILRCVPISNHLYFYWYRQILGQKVEFLVSFYNNEISEKSEIFDDQFSVERPDGSNFTLKIRSTKLEDSAMYFCASKGVAGNTIYFGEGSWLTVV.

This chain connects TRBV7-3 to TRBJ2-3; no reliable D call. V lost 6 bases to trimming and J lost 2 bases, with 9 bases between them. The CDR3 contains 13 residues. Germline-derived CDR1 and CDR2 are SGHTA and FQGTGA. The CDR3: CASREIHTDTQYF. The CDR3 DNA reads as TGTGCCAGCAGGGAGATCCACACAGATACGCAGTATTTT.

This clone was observed a few times. This chain joins TRBV4-2 and TRBJ2-1; 12 bases agree with TRBD1. In germline, CDR1 is LGHNA, CDR2 YNFKEQ. J gave up 7 bases and V 4 bases, and 11 bases lay outside the gene matches. The CDR3 sequence is 17 residues long. The CDR3 DNA reads TGTGCCAGCAGCCGGACTATCGCGGGACAGGGGGCGAATGAGCAGTTCTTC. Protein sequence: CASSRTIAGQGANEQFF.